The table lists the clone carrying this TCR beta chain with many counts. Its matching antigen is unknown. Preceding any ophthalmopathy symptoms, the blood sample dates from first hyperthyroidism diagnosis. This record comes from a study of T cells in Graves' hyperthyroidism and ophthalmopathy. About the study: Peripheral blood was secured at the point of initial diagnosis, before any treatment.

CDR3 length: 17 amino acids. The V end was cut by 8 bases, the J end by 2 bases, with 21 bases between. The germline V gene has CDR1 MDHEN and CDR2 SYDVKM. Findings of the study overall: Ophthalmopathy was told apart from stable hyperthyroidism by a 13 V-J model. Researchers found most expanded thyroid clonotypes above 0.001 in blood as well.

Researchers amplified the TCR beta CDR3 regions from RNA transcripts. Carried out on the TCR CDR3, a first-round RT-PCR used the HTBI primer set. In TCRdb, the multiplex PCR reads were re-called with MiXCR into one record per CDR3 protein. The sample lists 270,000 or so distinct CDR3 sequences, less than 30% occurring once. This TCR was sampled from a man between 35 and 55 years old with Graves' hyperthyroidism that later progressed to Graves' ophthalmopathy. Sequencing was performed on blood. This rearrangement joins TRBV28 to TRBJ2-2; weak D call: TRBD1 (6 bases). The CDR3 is CASSGPRDTQNTGELFF. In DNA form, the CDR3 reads TGTGCCAGCTCCGGACCCCGGGACACACAAAACACCGGGGAGCTGTTTTTT. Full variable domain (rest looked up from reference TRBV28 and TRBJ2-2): DVKVTQSSRYLVKRTGEKVFLECVQDMDHENMFWYRQDPGLGLRLIYFSYDVKMKEKGDIPEGYSVSREKKERFSLILESASTNQTSMYLCASSGPRDTQNTGELFFGEGSRLTVL.